This entry describes one TCR beta chain. These data come from a study of shared clonotypes between healthy human individuals. The CDR3 length is 17 residues. The V gene's germline CDR1 is SGHDN and CDR2 FVKESK. V shed 6 bases and J 4 bases; nucleotides not matched to a gene: 13. Naive-designated CD8 cells lacked CD45RO, were positively enriched for CCR7, and omitted terminally differentiated effector memory CD45RA+ cells. Here immunoSEQ multiplex PCR was the method, and the copy in TCRdb shows in-frame clones only, minus some. This table holds 550,000 to 750,000 clones, 92% found once. The sequence derives from a young man in good health. Material for sequencing was naive CD8+ T cells sorted from blood. The V call is TRBV14, the J call TRBJ2-1; 9 positions match TRBD1. CDR3 sequence: CASSPTLGTGHYNEQFF. The CDR3 DNA follows: TGTGCCAGCAGTCCCACCCTCGGGACAGGGCATTACAATGAGCAGTTCTTC.